This T cell receptor beta chain was recorded in a study of blood T cell repertoires in COVID-19 (dated by TCRdb to 2018 to 2020). About the investigation overall: Samples from collaborators originated in the United States, Italy and Spain and spanned both the acute and convalescent phases of COVID-19. The material from the prospective study consisted of cDNA or gDNA derived from T cells, B-cell-depleted T cells, or PBMCs. The dataset comprised deeply sampled blood TCRbeta repertoires from subjects exposed to, actively infected with, or recovered from COVID-19. The repertoires were made available in a free public database intended to serve as a resource for research on the immune response to SARS-CoV-2. Samples came from the ongoing ImmuneRACE study (first 160 participants) plus 1,254 subjects from 6 global collaborators. Sample metadata almost always included a de-identified subject ID, COVID-19 status, age in years and sex. Where available, HLA class I and class II types were obtained from metadata supplied by the sample provider rather than from assay-based typing.

TCRbeta CDR3 regions were amplified from genomic DNA by means of the immunoSEQ Assay, a bias-controlled multiplex PCR. As for the authors' bioinformatics: Nucleated cell counts per sample were estimated from amplification of reference gene primers within the assay. To quantify the absolute abundance of each unique TCRbeta CDR3 rearrangement, sequence reads were collapsed and filtered. Productive Simpson clonality was computed per sample as the square root of Simpson's diversity index over productive rearrangements. Entries here come from immuneACCESS through TCRdb and include only in-frame sequences with V and J called. Some clones fail to appear in such tables; in the studies checked, an unresolved V gene covers under half of the shortfall, and the cause of the remainder is unknown. V, J and clone size were drawn from that table, and D and trimming were deduced from the DNA. The sample table lists approximately 76,000 clones, 70% to 85% of them with a count of one. Under 40% of the sample lies in the top ten.

The collaborating institutions used their own protocols to collect whole blood in K2EDTA tubes. For TCRbeta analysis, collaborators shipped samples in one of three forms: frozen whole blood, isolated PBMCs, or DNA extracted from either of those sample types. What the authors observed across the whole study: The amount of clinical and demographic metadata varied by source and participant and was provided uncurated.

This clone occurred once. Its antigen remains unidentified. No base quality values were provided; no much bigger clone lies one nucleotide off. The trim is 7 bases for V and 2 bases for J, with a gap of 23 bases between the germline ends. Its CDR3 holds 16 amino acids, cysteine through phenylalanine. CDR3 DNA only is kept here, 48 bases in frame from base 1. The germline V gene (reference sequence) yields GTSNPN for CDR1 and SVGIG for CDR2. The clonotype comes from a woman aged 70-85 years with acute or convalescent COVID-19. Sequenced: peripheral blood. Here the chain combines TRBV30 and TRBJ1-2; the D gene is possibly TRBD1, with 6 bases matching. The CDR3 here reads CAFRGADLAWNYGYTF. The DNA is as follows: TGTGCCTTTCGGGGGGCAGACCTAGCTTGGAACTATGGCTACACCTTC.